The following is a T cell receptor (beta chain) sequence with its context. Its antigen specificity is not known. No clone much larger than this one lies a single base away; base qualities are absent. The donors were included in the validation cohort of some 110 subjects, a group kept apart from the approximately 650-subject first cohort. This record belongs to a study of cytomegalovirus exposure and HLA in healthy donors (dated by TCRdb to about 2017). Regarding the complete study: A later analysis indicated that the 95 to 150 validation repertoires were generated on the platform also employed for the 700 or so repertoires of the first cohort. The study aimed to test whether signatures of past pathogen exposure could be identified by cataloging public T cell receptors. Along with the approximately 600-subject first cohort, a separate validation cohort of over a hundred different subjects was used. The study combined high-throughput TCR immunosequencing, statistical association of individual TCRs with disease status, and machine learning to predict cytomegalovirus infection status.

Beyond this particular receptor, the publication reports: A later analysis lacked HLA typing for the validation cohort, so it scored co-occurrence in that cohort across all 130 or so repertoires. In vitro tests confirmed that three of the cytomegalovirus-associated TCR beta chains recognize cytomegalovirus antigens. Most TCR sequences were observed very rarely across donors, whereas some public TCRs were present in many individuals. In the study, about 150 TCR beta chains were listed as associated with cytomegalovirus. A later analysis found that TCRs clustered in the first cohort also tended to co-occur in the 95 to 150 validation repertoires, with approximately 94% of cluster scores above 0. The authors suggested that the approach could potentially be generalized to other disease states and immunological phenotypes. The classifier was reported to diagnose cytomegalovirus status with high specificity and sensitivity in both the original cohort and the validation cohort.

The library relied on the immunoSEQ multiplex PCR assay. In the paper's pipeline: A statistical classification framework was built for diagnosing cytomegalovirus status from the catalog of TCR beta chain sequences. TCRdb took over this immuneACCESS table, retaining in-frame rearrangements with V and J assigned. Such tables are incomplete; in checked studies, under half of the missing clones stem from an unresolved V gene, and the remainder is unexplained. V, J and clone size are those of that table, while D and trimming were read from the DNA. The sample table contains about 400,000 clones; only one count was recorded for roughly 89% of them. The top ten clones comprise 0.8% to 0.85% of the sample. The germline V gene yields SGHVS for CDR1 and FQNEAQ for CDR2. Including the terminal cysteine and phenylalanine, the CDR3 comprises 20 residues. Kept here is only the CDR3 DNA, which spans 60 bases and is read in frame from base 1. The junction shows trimming of 5 bases on V and 7 bases on J, and the gene matches do not reach 22 bases of it.

The chain uses TRBV7-8 and TRBJ1-4, with 10 central nucleotides matching TRBD1. The TCR comes from a woman aged 18-29 years in good health and CMV-seronegative. What was sequenced was PBMCs. The DNA sequence is given as TGTGCCAGCAGCCGACCCAATATCCCCGGGACAGGGGAACAAGGTGAAAAACTGTTTTTT. Its product reads: CASSRPNIPGTGEQGEKLFF.